One sample yielded the 4 T cell receptor beta chains listed below, sequenced in a study of blood T cell repertoires in COVID-19. Clones were read by immunoSEQ multiplex PCR, and TCRdb kept only the in-frame ones, dropping some. The sample shows around 250,000 clones, over 70% of them seen only once. The sequenced sample consisted of PBMCs or T cells enriched from blood (not recorded which). These receptor sequences come from a woman in her forties who had been exposed to COVID-19.

The rearrangement uses TRBV19 and TRBJ1-1, with D uncertain. Germline CDR1 LNHDA, CDR2 SQIVND (reference sequence). V was clipped by 3 bases and J by 6 bases, with 8 bases between them. The CDR3 consists of 12 residues. The CDR3 nucleotides are TGTGCCAGTAGTATGCTGGGCCCTGAAGCTTTCTTT. Its translation: CASSMLGPEAFF.

The J gene is TRBJ2-7, the V gene TRBV14, with D possibly matching TRBD2 (5 bases). Germline CDR1 SGHDN, CDR2 FVKESK. V lost 3 bases and J lost 5, with 11 bases in between. The CDR3 has 13 amino acids. The CDR3 sequence: CASSHLTGDEQYV. The DNA of the CDR3 is TGTGCCAGCAGCCATCTGACCGGGGACGAGCAGTACGTC.

This rearrangement joins TRBV24-1 to TRBJ2-3; 8 nucleotides align to TRBD1. The CDR3 sequence is 13 residues long. CDR1 and CDR2 from the germline V gene are KGHDR and SFDVKD. Trimming cost V 4 bases and J 5 bases; bases outside gene matches: 1. CDR3 bases: TGTGCCACCAGTGAGGGGACAGGAGATACGCAGTATTTT. Amino acids: CATSEGTGDTQYF.

The V gene is TRBV19, the J gene TRBJ1-5; 12 bases align to TRBD1. The CDR3 loop spans 18 amino acids. From germline, CDR1 is LNHDA and CDR2 SQIVND (reference sequence). CDR3 region: CVLARGQGASWFGQPQHF. In DNA form, the CDR3 reads TGTGTACTGGCTAGGGGACAGGGGGCAAGTTGGTTCGGACAGCCCCAGCATTTT. The full variable domain, with the rest looked up from reference TRBV19 and TRBJ1-5, is DGGITQSPKYLFRKEGQNVTLSCEQNLNHDAMYWYRQDPGQGLRLIYYSQIVNDFQKGDIAEGYSVSREKKESFPLTVTSAQKNPTAFYLCVLARGQGASWFGQPQHFGDGTRLSIL.